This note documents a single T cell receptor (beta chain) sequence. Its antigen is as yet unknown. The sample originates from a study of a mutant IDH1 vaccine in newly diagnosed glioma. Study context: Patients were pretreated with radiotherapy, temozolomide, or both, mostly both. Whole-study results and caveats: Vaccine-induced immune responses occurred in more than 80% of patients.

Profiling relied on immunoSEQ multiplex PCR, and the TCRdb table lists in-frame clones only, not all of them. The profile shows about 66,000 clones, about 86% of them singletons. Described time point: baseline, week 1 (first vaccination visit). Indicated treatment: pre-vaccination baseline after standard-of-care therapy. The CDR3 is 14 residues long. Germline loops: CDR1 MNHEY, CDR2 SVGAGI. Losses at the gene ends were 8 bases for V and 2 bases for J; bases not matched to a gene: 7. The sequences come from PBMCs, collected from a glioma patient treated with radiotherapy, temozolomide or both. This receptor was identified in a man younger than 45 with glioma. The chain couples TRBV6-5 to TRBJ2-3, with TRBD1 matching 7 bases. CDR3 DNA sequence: TGTGCCAGCGGACCGGGACAGAACACAGATACGCAGTATTTT. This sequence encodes CASGPGQNTDTQYF.